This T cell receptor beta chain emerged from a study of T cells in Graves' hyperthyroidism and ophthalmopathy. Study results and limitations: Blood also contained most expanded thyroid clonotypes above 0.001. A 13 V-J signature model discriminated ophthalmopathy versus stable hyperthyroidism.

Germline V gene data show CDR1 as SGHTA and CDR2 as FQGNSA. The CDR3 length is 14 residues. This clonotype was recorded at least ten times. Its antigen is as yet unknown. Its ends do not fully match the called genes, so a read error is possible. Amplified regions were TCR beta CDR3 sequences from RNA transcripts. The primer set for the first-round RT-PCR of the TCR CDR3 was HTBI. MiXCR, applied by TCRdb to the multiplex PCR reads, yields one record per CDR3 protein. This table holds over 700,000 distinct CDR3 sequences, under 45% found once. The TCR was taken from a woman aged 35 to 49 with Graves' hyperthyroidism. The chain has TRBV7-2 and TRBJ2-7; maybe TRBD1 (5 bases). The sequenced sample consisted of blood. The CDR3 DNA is TGCGCCAGCAGCCAAGGCAGGGTCGCCTACGAGCAGTACTTC. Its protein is CASSQGRVAYEQYF.